This passage covers 31 T cell receptor beta chains from one sample sequenced in a study of CXCR3-negative and CXCR3-positive naive CD8 T cells. Carrying UMI labels, the TRB cDNA libraries were prepared through 5' RACE. TCRdb reanalyzed the 5' RACE reads and collapses them to one entry per CDR3 protein, without DNA. The data include 50,000 to 65,000 distinct CDR3 sequences; the top ten clones carry less than 0.85%. Study results and limitations: A higher hydrophobicity marked the TRB CDR3s of CXCR3-positive naive cells versus CXCR3-negative naive cells.

These receptors lack a known antigen. The sample was naive CXCR3+ CD8+ T cells from blood. Indicated subset: CD45RO-CCR7+CD27+CD95- naive CD8+ T cells expressing CXCR3 (TNR3+). All receptors derive from a human donor in good health. Some clones in this sample may be carry-over from other donors' samples.

CDR3 protein: CASSLRGHSYEQYF. The V and J genes are TRBV28 and TRBJ2-7; there is no DNA to check the TCRdb D call of TRBD1. The CDR3 has 14 amino acids. Germline V gene data show CDR1 as MDHEN and CDR2 as SYDVKM.

The chain carries TRBV27 and TRBJ2-1; the D gene TCRdb calls, TRBD1, cannot be checked with no DNA. Germline assignment: CDR1 MNHEY and CDR2 SMNVEV (reference sequence). The CDR3 covers 14 residues. The CDR3 protein is CASSPGTGYNEQFF.

The chain uses TRBV19 and TRBJ2-1; TCRdb proposes TRBD2, but this gene call is untestable without DNA. Germline V CDR1 and CDR2: LNHDA, SQIVND (reference sequence). The CDR3 runs 15 residues. This CDR3 reads CASSLAGGPYNEQFF.

V gene TRBV6-4 combines with J gene TRBJ2-3; lacking DNA, the TRBD2 call made by TCRdb goes unchecked. Germline CDR1 reads MRHNA; CDR2 reads SNTAGT. The CDR3 runs to 14 residues. The chain's CDR3 is CASSDTSGADTQYF.

The J gene is TRBJ2-2, the V gene TRBV7-2. Germline V gene sequence: CDR1 SGHTA, CDR2 FQGNSA. The CDR3 extends over 13 amino acids. The CDR3 spells CASSLALTGELFF. Full variable domain (rest looked up from reference TRBV7-2 and TRBJ2-2): GAGVSQSPSNKVTEKGKDVELRCDPISGHTALYWYRQSLGQGLEFLIYFQGNSAPDKSGLPSDRFSAERTGGSVSTLTIQRTQQEDSAVYLCASSLALTGELFFGEGSRLTVL.

J is TRBJ1-1 and V is TRBV10-3; absent DNA, TCRdb's TRBD1 call cannot be checked. The germline gives CDR1 ENHRY, CDR2 SYGVKD. The CDR3 runs 17 residues. The CDR3 reads CAISDYRDLGGDTEAFF.

V usage is TRBV29-1 and J usage is TRBJ2-5; TCRdb's D call, TRBD1, is unchecked because there is no DNA. The CDR3 is made up of 14 amino acids. Germline V lookup: CDR1 SQVTM, CDR2 ANQGSEA. The CDR3 protein is CSVETGGDQETQYF.

V usage is TRBV25-1 and J usage is TRBJ1-5. This CDR3 contains 14 residues. Germline V gene sequence: CDR1 MGHDK, CDR2 SYGVNS. The CDR3 loop is CASSELGGHQPQHF. The whole variable domain, remainder taken from reference TRBV25-1 and TRBJ1-5, is EADIYQTPRYLVIGTGKKITLECSQTMGHDKMYWYQQDPGMELHLIHYSYGVNSTEKGDLSSESTVSRIRTEHFPLTLESARPSHTSQYLCASSELGGHQPQHFGDGTRLSIL.

The chain has TRBV11-1 and TRBJ2-1; TCRdb lists TRBD1, though no DNA is available to test this call. The CDR3 spans 15 residues. Germline CDR1 reads SGHAT; CDR2 reads FQDESV (reference sequence). This chain's CDR3 is CASSPPTPRGNEQFF.

The CDR3 here is CASTLTGWNTEAFF. V is TRBV7-2 and J is TRBJ1-1. The length of the CDR3 is 14 residues. Germline V gene data show CDR1 as SGHTA and CDR2 as FQGNSA.

This rearrangement joins TRBV28 to TRBJ2-7. This CDR3 is 14 amino acids long. Germline V CDR1 and CDR2: MDHEN, SYDVKM. The CDR3 is CASSLKVESHEQYF.

The chain carries TRBV6-5 and TRBJ2-7; TCRdb reports TRBD1, a call that lacks DNA to check it against. Looked up from germline, CDR1 is MNHEY and CDR2 is SVGAGI. The CDR3 consists of 15 residues. The CDR3 loop is CASSYDRGPSYEQYF.

The chain uses TRBV5-6 and TRBJ1-5. CDR3 length equals 14 residues. Germline CDR1 reads SGHDT; CDR2 reads YYEEEE. Here the CDR3 reads CASSLYGGNQPQHF.

J is TRBJ2-1 and V is TRBV6-5; TCRdb returns TRBD1, unconfirmable since there is no DNA. Germline V gives CDR1 MNHEY, CDR2 SVGAGI. The CDR3 consists of 15 residues. The CDR3 sequence is CASSYDRGFLFEQFF.

The V and J genes are TRBV7-2 and TRBJ1-5. Germline V CDR1 and CDR2: SGHTA, FQGNSA. CDR3 size: 13 residues. The CDR3: CASSTWGNQPQHF.

This chain links TRBV15 with TRBJ2-7; no DNA is available, so the TRBD1 call from TCRdb remains unchecked. Germline V gives CDR1 LNHNV, CDR2 YYDKDF (reference sequence). The CDR3 loop spans 17 amino acids. Here the CDR3 reads CATSSSTSPGFTYEQYF.

The chain links TRBV7-2 to TRBJ1-6. CDR1 SGHTA and CDR2 FQGNSA come from the germline V gene. CDR3 length: 14 amino acids. CDR3 amino acids: CASSLVGVNSPLHF. Using reference TRBV7-2 and TRBJ1-6 for the parts outside the CDR3, the full variable domain is GAGVSQSPSNKVTEKGKDVELRCDPISGHTALYWYRQSLGQGLEFLIYFQGNSAPDKSGLPSDRFSAERTGGSVSTLTIQRTQQEDSAVYLCASSLVGVNSPLHFGNGTRLTVT.

The chain employs TRBV20-1 and TRBJ2-7; lacking DNA, the TRBD1 call made by TCRdb goes unchecked. CDR3 length: 14 residues. Germline V lookup: CDR1 DFQATT, CDR2 SNEGSKA (reference sequence). The CDR3 protein is CSARAGGPAYEQYF.

The chain joins TRBV7-9 to TRBJ1-6. The CDR3 contains 15 residues. Germline values: CDR1 SEHNR, CDR2 FQNEAQ (reference sequence). CDR3 loop: CASSFFSTMDSPLHF.

V is TRBV7-9 and J is TRBJ2-1. This CDR3 is built from 18 residues. In germline, CDR1 is SEHNR, CDR2 FQNEAQ (reference sequence). The CDR3 spells CASSLKASTLYSYNEQFF.

This CDR3 reads CASSFWGSRKYTDTQYF. The chain joins TRBV7-9 to TRBJ2-3; TCRdb calls TRBD1, which cannot be checked without DNA. The germline CDR1 and CDR2 sequences are SEHNR and FQNEAQ (reference sequence). CDR3 length equals 17 residues.

CDR3 residues: CSVMGPLREQYF. V gene TRBV29-1 combines with J gene TRBJ2-7; lacking DNA, the TRBD1 call made by TCRdb goes unchecked. CDR1 is SQVTM, CDR2 ANQGSEA, per germline. There are 12 residues in the CDR3.

The chain employs TRBV30 and TRBJ2-7. The CDR3 runs 13 residues. CDR1 GTSNPN and CDR2 SVGIG come from the germline V gene (reference sequence). CDR3 sequence reads: CAWNYRGSDEQYF.

This chain joins TRBV6-2 or TRBV6-3 and TRBJ2-1. The CDR3 totals 15 residues. CDR1 MNHEY and CDR2 SVGEGT come from the germline V gene. The CDR3 spells CASSPTRISYNEQFF.

V gene TRBV30 combines with J gene TRBJ2-7; TCRdb's D call of TRBD1 is untestable without DNA. Germline CDR1 GTSNPN, CDR2 SVGIG (reference sequence). The CDR3 has 15 residues. CDR3 in amino acids: CAWTPLGQGAREQYF. Using reference TRBV30 and TRBJ2-7 for the parts outside the CDR3, the full variable domain is SQTIHQWPATLVQPVGSPLSLECTVEGTSNPNLYWYRQAAGRGLQLLFYSVGIGQISSEVPQNLSASRPQDRQFILSSKKLLLSDSGFYLCAWTPLGQGAREQYFGPGTRLTVT.

V and J are TRBV6-6 and TRBJ2-5; the D call of TRBD1 rests on TCRdb alone, since no DNA is present to check it. Germline CDR1 is MNHNY and CDR2 is SVGAGI (reference sequence). This CDR3 has 14 residues. The CDR3 here is CASSIRDSQETQYF.

The chain recombines TRBV5-1 with TRBJ2-7; TCRdb returns TRBD1, unconfirmable since there is no DNA. The CDR3 runs 13 residues. Germline-derived CDR1 and CDR2 are SGHRS and YFSETQ. The CDR3 sequence: CASGWTATYEQYF.

V and J are TRBV29-1 and TRBJ2-7; TCRdb's D gene call, TRBD1, goes unchecked for lack of DNA. This CDR3 contains 15 residues. CDR1 SQVTM and CDR2 ANQGSEA come from the germline V gene. Here the CDR3 reads CSVALGQLKPYEQYF.

V is TRBV10-3 and J is TRBJ1-5. The CDR3 loop spans 14 amino acids. Germline loops: CDR1 ENHRY, CDR2 SYGVKD. The CDR3 loop is CAISEEQINQPQHF.

This sequence joins TRBV7-9 and TRBJ2-7; TCRdb proposes TRBD1, but this gene call is untestable without DNA. The CDR3 contains 15 residues. Germline V lookup: CDR1 SEHNR, CDR2 FQNEAQ (reference sequence). CDR3 sequence: CASSSLGTGAYEQYF.

This chain uses TRBV29-1 with TRBJ2-7; the D call of TRBD2 rests on TCRdb alone, since no DNA is present to check it. Germline V gene lookup returns CDR1 SQVTM and CDR2 ANQGSEA. The CDR3 has 16 amino acids. This chain's CDR3 is CSVELVVREGPYEQYF.